The 15 T cell receptor beta chains given below trace back to one sample, sequenced in a study of T cells in Graves' hyperthyroidism and ophthalmopathy. The CDR3 regions of TCR beta were amplified from RNA transcripts. The TCR CDR3 first-round RT-PCR relied on the HTBI primer set. MiXCR, run by TCRdb on the multiplex PCR reads, gives a single entry per CDR3 protein. The sample records some 760,000 distinct CDR3 sequences, approximately 14% being singletons. The material sequenced was blood. The receptors originated from a woman younger than 35 with Graves' hyperthyroidism.

The chain combines TRBV6-1 with TRBJ1-2; 7 bases fit TRBD1. CDR1 and CDR2 (germline): MNHNS, SASEGT. CDR3 length equals 16 residues. J was trimmed by 0 bases and V by 3 bases; bases with no gene match: 7. Written as DNA, the CDR3 is TGTGCCAGCAGTGACCGGGACAGAGATACTAACTATGGCTACACCTTC. Protein sequence: CASSDRDRDTNYGYTF.

This clonotype was picked up many times. The J gene is TRBJ2-3, the V gene TRBV27, with 10 bases fitting TRBD2. V shed 2 bases, J shed 3 bases, and the junction held 5 bases outside the gene matches. CDR1 MNHEY and CDR2 SMNVEV come from the germline V gene (reference sequence). This CDR3 has 16 amino acids. CDR3 nucleotides: TGTGCCAGCAGTTTAGGAACTAGCGGGGTAACAGATACGCAGTATTTT. It translates to CASSLGTSGVTDTQYF.

This clonotype was counted ten times or more. The chain links TRBV7-2 to TRBJ2-2, with 14 positions matching TRBD2. Germline-derived CDR1 and CDR2 are SGHTA and FQGNSA. V trimming: 5 bases; J trimming: 6 bases; junction bases outside the gene matches: 5. CDR3 length: 16 residues. CDR3 nucleotides: TGTGCCAGCAGCCTCCGGACTAGCGGGAGGCCCGGGGAGCTGTTTTTT. Amino acids: CASSLRTSGRPGELFF.

This clonotype has ten or more counts. V gene TRBV2 combines with J gene TRBJ2-5, with TRBD2 matching 8 bases. Trimming at V came to 4 bases and at J to 5 bases, leaving 6 bases not matched to a gene. The CDR3 extends over 14 amino acids. In germline, CDR1 is SNHLY, CDR2 FYNNEI. CDR3 protein: CASSGISGGETQYF. The CDR3 nucleotides read TGTGCCAGCAGTGGGATATCGGGAGGGGAGACCCAGTACTTC. The complete variable domain, with remaining parts taken from reference TRBV2 and TRBJ2-5, reads EPEVTQTPSHQVTQMGQEVILRCVPISNHLYFYWYRQILGQKVEFLVSFYNNEISEKSEIFDDQFSVERPDGSNFTLKIRSTKLEDSAMYFCASSGISGGETQYFGPGTRLLVL.

The chain employs TRBV11-2 and TRBJ2-1; 8 bases match TRBD2. Trimming removed 6 bases from V and 4 bases from J; junction bases left unmatched: 8. Germline CDR1 SGHAT, CDR2 FQNNGV. The CDR3 has 15 amino acids. The CDR3 DNA follows: TGTGCCAGCAGGGTCCCTAGCGGGTCTTACAATGAGCAGTTCTTC. This translates into CASRVPSGSYNEQFF.

This clonotype was seen at least ten times. The rearrangement joins TRBV30 to TRBJ2-7; 10 bases are a match to TRBD1. The V gene's germline CDR1 is GTSNPN and CDR2 SVGIG (reference sequence). V gave up 0 bases and J gave up 5 bases; unmatched junction bases: 4. The CDR3 is 14 residues long. CDR3 loop: CAWSVGTGANEQYF. DNA for the CDR3: TGTGCCTGGAGTGTAGGGACAGGGGCAAACGAGCAGTACTTC.

The chain employs TRBV10-1 and TRBJ2-2, with a possible D match to TRBD1 (5 bases). V lost 3 bases and J lost 4, with 12 bases in between. The CDR3 extends over 15 amino acids. Germline values: CDR1 WNHNN, CDR2 SYGVQD (reference sequence). CDR3 DNA sequence: TGCGCCAGCAGTGAAGGGGCGAAGGGCACCGGGGAGCTGTTTTTT. Translating gives CASSEGAKGTGELFF.

This chain joins TRBV20-1 and TRBJ2-5; 8 bases map to TRBD2. With V trimmed by 1 base and J by 0 bases, 7 bases remained unmatched. Germline CDR1 DFQATT, CDR2 SNEGSKA (reference sequence). There are 16 residues in the CDR3. The CDR3 DNA reads as TGCAGTGCTAGAGCCTCGGCGGGAGGATACCAAGAGACCCAGTACTTC. This translates into CSARASAGGYQETQYF.

This clonotype was counted a few times. The chain employs TRBV20-1 and TRBJ1-1, with 8 positions matching TRBD1. CDR1 and CDR2 (germline): DFQATT, SNEGSKA (reference sequence). V was pared by 6 bases and J by 2 bases, with 8 bases of the junction left unmatched. The length of the CDR3 is 14 residues. CDR3 sequence reads: CSATRDRLNTEAFF. The CDR3 bases are TGCAGTGCAACTCGGGACAGGTTAAACACTGAAGCTTTCTTT.

This clonotype was detected a few times. The chain combines TRBV29-1 with TRBJ2-1; no reliable D call. Trimming left V 6 bases short and J 2 bases short, with 8 bases between. CDR3 length: 12 amino acids. Germline CDR1 is SQVTM and CDR2 is ANQGSEA. The CDR3 sequence is CSVKFPYNEQFF. In nucleotides, the CDR3 is TGCAGCGTAAAGTTTCCCTACAATGAGCAGTTCTTC.

The chain is built from TRBV24-1 and TRBJ2-1, with 8 bases that match TRBD2. CDR3 length equals 17 residues. The ends lost 5 bases at V and 5 bases at J; junction bases unmatched: 13. Germline assignment: CDR1 KGHDR and CDR2 SFDVKD. The CDR3 DNA follows: TGTGCCACCAGTGGGGGGGGGGGACTAGGGACTCACAATGAGCAGTTCTTC. Its translation: CATSGGGGLGTHNEQFF.

This clonotype was seen many times. The CDR3, as DNA: TGTGCCAGCAGCACGCCTTGGGGGCAAGAGACCCAGTACTTC. Amino acids: CASSTPWGQETQYF. V is TRBV7-9 and J is TRBJ2-5, with D perhaps being TRBD1 or TRBD2 (5 bases each). The V end was cut by 5 bases, the J end by 2 bases, with 12 bases between. The germline CDR1 and CDR2 sequences are SEHNR and FQNEAQ (reference sequence). The CDR3 contains 14 residues.

In nucleotides, the CDR3 is TGTGCCAGCAGCCCAGGTCCCCGGATCGGTAGGGACACCGGGGAGCTGTTTTTT. This codes for CASSPGPRIGRDTGELFF. This chain connects TRBV5-6 to TRBJ2-2; unclear D gene. V dropped 4 bases and J dropped 3 bases, with 22 bases sitting between them. CDR1 is SGHDT and CDR2 is YYEEEE in the germline V gene. The CDR3 is 18 residues long.

The V and J genes are TRBV10-2 and TRBJ2-4; 9 nucleotides match TRBD1. CDR1 and CDR2 (germline): WSHSY, SAAADI. This CDR3 is 18 amino acids long. V lost 5 bases, J lost 4 bases, and 15 bases stayed unmatched. The CDR3 protein is CASSLPGTGSWGKNIQYF. CDR3 nucleotide sequence: TGCGCCAGCAGTCTCCCCGGGACAGGGAGCTGGGGGAAAAACATTCAGTACTTC.

This clonotype was seen repeatedly, ten times or more. The chain recombines TRBV18 with TRBJ2-7; D gene unclear. Trimming left V 2 bases short and J 5 bases short, with 10 bases between. This CDR3 contains 13 residues. The germline V gene has CDR1 KGHSH and CDR2 LQKENI. The CDR3 is CASSPYVSDEQYF. In DNA form, the CDR3 reads TGTGCCAGCTCACCATATGTAAGTGACGAGCAGTACTTC. Looking up the rest from reference TRBV18 and TRBJ2-7 gives the full variable domain: NAGVMQNPRHLVRRRGQEARLRCSPMKGHSHVYWYRQLPEEGLKFMVYLQKENIIDESGMPKERFSAEFPKEGPSILRIQQVVRGDSAAYFCASSPYVSDEQYFGPGTRLTVT.